The 27 T cell receptor beta chains below all came from one sample that was sequenced in a study of control samples from healthy donors and cancer patients. The assay was immunoSEQ multiplex PCR, and TCRdb's table has in-frame clones only and misses some. Among about 58,000 clones listed, roughly 92% were seen once. The sequenced material came from blood. The receptors come from a young man in good health.

The rearrangement links TRBV4-1 to TRBJ1-6; 7 bases align to TRBD1. Germline trimming cut 8 bases from V and 5 bases from J; bases unmatched to any gene: 9. This CDR3 spans 15 amino acids. Per germline, CDR1 MGHRA and CDR2 YSYEKL. CDR3 sequence: CASRVGGADNSPLHF. CDR3 sequence (DNA): TGCGCCAGCCGTGTAGGGGGCGCGGATAATTCACCCCTCCACTTT.

The chain has TRBV5-1 and TRBJ2-3; D is perhaps TRBD2 (5 bases). The V and J ends lost 1 base and 2 bases respectively, with 8 bases between them. Germline lookup yields CDR1 SGHRS and CDR2 YFSETQ. The CDR3 covers 14 residues. The CDR3 spells CASSLQRITDTQYF. Here the CDR3 DNA reads TGCGCCAGCAGCTTGCAGCGGATCACAGATACGCAGTATTTT.

V usage is TRBV28 and J usage is TRBJ1-1; no clear D gene. V lost 6 bases and J 2 bases, leaving 4 bases between the germline ends. CDR1 is MDHEN and CDR2 is SYDVKM in the germline V gene. CDR3 length: 11 residues. The CDR3 sequence is CASSSNTEAFF. CDR3 coding DNA: TGTGCCAGCAGCTCAAACACTGAAGCTTTCTTT.

The chain has TRBV5-1 and TRBJ2-5; 10 nucleotides align to TRBD2. The CDR3 is 14 residues long. The germline V gene encodes CDR1 SGHRS and CDR2 YFSETQ. The ends lost 6 bases at V and 5 bases at J; junction bases unmatched: 7. CDR3 bases: TGCGCCAGCACCATAGCGGGGGGAGTCGAGACCCAGTACTTC. Amino acid sequence: CASTIAGGVETQYF.

The rearrangement joins TRBV20-1 to TRBJ1-1; TRBD1 aligns across 7 bases. This CDR3 is built from 13 residues. Looked up from germline, CDR1 is DFQATT and CDR2 is SNEGSKA (reference sequence). With 3 bases clipped from V and 4 bases from J, the junction kept 5 bases outside the gene matches. The CDR3 loop reads CSASIRQGTEAFF. In DNA, the CDR3 is TGCAGTGCTAGTATTCGACAGGGCACTGAAGCTTTCTTT.

The V and J genes are TRBV6-1 and TRBJ2-1; 14 bases line up with TRBD2. Trimming at V came to 2 bases and at J to 8 bases, leaving 11 bases not matched to a gene. The CDR3 has 18 residues. Germline CDR1 is MNHNS and CDR2 is SASEGT. The CDR3 protein is CASSERGLAGAEVHEQFF. CDR3 DNA: TGTGCCAGCAGTGAAAGGGGACTAGCGGGAGCTGAGGTCCATGAGCAGTTCTTC.

This chain uses TRBV11-2 with TRBJ2-7; 9 bases are shared with TRBD1. Trimming at V came to 5 bases and at J to 3 bases, leaving 8 bases not matched to a gene. The CDR3 has 15 amino acids. Germline CDR1 SGHAT, CDR2 FQNNGV. CDR3 region: CASSHGQGPDYEQYF. The CDR3 DNA sequence: TGTGCCAGCAGCCACGGACAGGGGCCTGACTACGAGCAGTACTTC.

V is TRBV7-9 and J is TRBJ2-1, with 10 bases identical to TRBD2. The germline gives CDR1 SEHNR, CDR2 FQNEAQ (reference sequence). V dropped 5 bases and J dropped 5; count of bases not matched to a gene: 12. The CDR3 loop spans 17 amino acids. Here the CDR3 DNA reads TGTGCCAGCAGCGAGCTTGGGACTAGCGAAATGAACAATGAGCAGTTCTTC. Protein product: CASSELGTSEMNNEQFF.

The J gene is TRBJ1-1, the V gene TRBV19; D is possibly TRBD1 (5 bases). CDR1 is LNHDA and CDR2 is SQIVND in the germline V gene (reference sequence). This CDR3 region has 13 residues. Trimming stripped 4 bases from V and 7 bases from J, with 13 bases between. CDR3 nucleotide sequence: TGTGCCAGTAGTACCGGGGGATTAATTGAAGCTTTCTTT. It encodes CASSTGGLIEAFF.

V gene TRBV5-1 combines with J gene TRBJ2-5; a possible D gene is TRBD1 (6 bases). Deletions cut 4 bases from V and 2 bases from J, with 12 bases between. From germline, CDR1 is SGHRS and CDR2 YFSETQ. The CDR3 spans 14 residues. The CDR3 sequence is CASSTRTAQETQYF. The CDR3 bases are TGCGCCAGCAGCACCAGGACAGCTCAAGAGACCCAGTACTTC.

The genes are TRBV12-3 or TRBV12-4 and TRBJ1-1; D gene ambiguous. The CDR3 has 11 residues. V was cut by 2 bases and J by 6 bases, with 4 bases left in between. CDR3 sequence: CASSLTSEAFF. The CDR3 coding sequence is TGTGCCAGCAGTTTAACTTCTGAAGCTTTCTTT.

This rearrangement joins TRBV29-1 to TRBJ1-1, with unresolved D. This CDR3 is built from 12 residues. Germline CDR1 SQVTM, CDR2 ANQGSEA. Trimming cost V 6 bases and J 8 bases, with 16 bases left between them. CDR3 DNA: TGCAGCGTCGTAGAAGGAGACGTAGAAGCTTTCTTT. Amino acids: CSVVEGDVEAFF. Drawing the rest from reference TRBV29-1 and TRBJ1-1, the complete variable domain is SAVISQKPSRDICQRGTSLTIQCQVDSQVTMMFWYRQQPGQSLTLIATANQGSEATYESGFVIDKFPISRPNLTFSTLTVSNMSPEDSSIYLCSVVEGDVEAFFGQGTRLTVV.

The chain carries TRBV9 and TRBJ2-7; a weak D match, TRBD2 (6 bases). The CDR3 contains 14 residues. Germline V gene lookup returns CDR1 SGDLS and CDR2 YYNGEE. V was shortened by 3 bases and J by 1 base, with 11 bases between the two germline ends. CDR3 region: CASSGDGGSYEQYF. CDR3 DNA sequence: TGTGCCAGCAGCGGGGACGGGGGATCCTACGAGCAGTACTTC.

This clone was observed once. V usage is TRBV18 and J usage is TRBJ1-2, with 12 bases fitting TRBD1. This CDR3 contains 14 residues. V gave up 3 bases and J gave up 8 bases; unmatched junction bases: 4. Germline-derived CDR1 and CDR2 are KGHSH and LQKENI. CDR3 coding DNA: TGTGCCAGCTCACCCGGGACAGGGGGCGACGGCTACACCTTC. It specifies CASSPGTGGDGYTF.

The rearrangement links TRBV14 to TRBJ1-2; a weak D match, TRBD1 (5 bases). The CDR3 sequence is 15 residues long. V lost 4 bases, J lost 2 bases, and 14 bases lay in between. Germline CDR1 SGHDN, CDR2 FVKESK. The CDR3: CASSPESRANYGYTF. The CDR3 DNA follows: TGTGCCAGCAGCCCCGAGTCCAGGGCCAACTATGGCTACACCTTC. The whole variable domain, remainder taken from reference TRBV14 and TRBJ1-2, is EAGVTQFPSHSVIEKGQTVTLRCDPISGHDNLYWYRRVMGKEIKFLLHFVKESKQDESGMPNNRFLAERTGGTYSTLKVQPAELEDSGVYFCASSPESRANYGYTFGSGTRLTVV.

V and J are TRBV3-1 (or the pseudogene TRBV3-2) and TRBJ2-3, with D possibly being TRBD1 (5 bases). Trimming removed 3 bases at V and 0 bases at J, with 10 bases between. Germline CDR1 reads LGHDT; CDR2 reads YNNKEL (reference sequence). The CDR3 is made up of 15 amino acids. The CDR3 here is CASSQEGASTDTQYF. The CDR3 nucleotides are TGTGCCAGCAGCCAGGAAGGGGCTAGCACAGATACGCAGTATTTT.

This rearrangement joins TRBV27 to TRBJ2-7; D might be TRBD1 (5 bases). CDR3 length equals 15 residues. CDR1 is MNHEY, CDR2 SMNVEV, per germline (reference sequence). The germline V and J ends were trimmed by 5 bases and 0 bases, with 14 bases remaining between them. CDR3 bases: TGTGCCAGCAGTGTAAAAGGGGTGATCTCCTACGAGCAGTACTTC. Protein: CASSVKGVISYEQYF.

The chain joins TRBV28 to TRBJ2-7; weak D call: TRBD2 (6 bases). Germline CDR1 is MDHEN and CDR2 is SYDVKM. The length of the CDR3 is 11 residues. Trimming pared 6 bases from V and 9 bases from J, leaving 12 bases between. CDR3 loop: CASSSGERQYF. As DNA, the CDR3 is TGTGCCAGCAGCTCGGGGGAAAGGCAGTACTTC.

The V and J genes are TRBV6-6 and TRBJ2-1; 9 positions match TRBD2. Germline lookup yields CDR1 MNHNY and CDR2 SVGAGI (reference sequence). V trimming: 5 bases; J trimming: 5 bases; junction bases outside the gene matches: 10. The CDR3 is 16 amino acids. The CDR3 protein is CASSIGGRAFHNEQFF. In DNA, the CDR3 is TGTGCCAGCAGTATAGGCGGGAGGGCCTTCCACAATGAGCAGTTCTTC.

This clone was counted a few times. The rearrangement uses TRBV28 and TRBJ2-7, with D tentatively TRBD1 (5 bases). The CDR3 loop spans 13 amino acids. V was pared by 8 bases and J by 2 bases, with 13 bases between. CDR1 and CDR2 from the germline V gene are MDHEN and SYDVKM. DNA of the CDR3: TGTGCCAGCGGCAAAGTGGGGCCCTACGAGCAGTACTTC. Encoded protein: CASGKVGPYEQYF.

This chain uses TRBV19 with TRBJ1-1; D unresolved. There are 15 residues in the CDR3. The V and J ends lost 6 bases and 4 bases respectively, with 18 bases between them. Germline CDR1 is LNHDA and CDR2 is SQIVND (reference sequence). CDR3 sequence reads: CASSALLEGTTEAFF. The CDR3 DNA reads TGTGCCAGTAGCGCTCTATTGGAGGGTACCACTGAAGCTTTCTTT. The whole variable domain, remainder taken from reference TRBV19 and TRBJ1-1, is DGGITQSPKYLFRKEGQNVTLSCEQNLNHDAMYWYRQDPGQGLRLIYYSQIVNDFQKGDIAEGYSVSREKKESFPLTVTSAQKNPTAFYLCASSALLEGTTEAFFGQGTRLTVV.

V and J are TRBV28 and TRBJ1-6; D not certain. The CDR3 is made up of 14 amino acids. Per germline, CDR1 MDHEN and CDR2 SYDVKM. Trimming left V 7 bases short and J 3 bases short, with 10 bases between. CDR3 in amino acids: CASNLGSYNSPLHF. CDR3 DNA: TGTGCCAGCAACCTGGGGAGCTATAATTCACCCCTCCACTTT.

The chain recombines TRBV28 with TRBJ1-5; D perhaps matches TRBD1 (5 bases). Germline lookup yields CDR1 MDHEN and CDR2 SYDVKM. The CDR3 covers 16 residues. Trimming stripped 4 bases from V and 0 bases from J, with 13 bases between. Here the CDR3 DNA reads TGTGCCAGCAGTTCGACCTCAGGGTATAGCAATCAGCCCCAGCATTTT. Amino acids: CASSSTSGYSNQPQHF.

CDR3 amino acids: CASSFGQGLETQYF. The CDR3 bases are TGCGCCAGCAGCTTCGGACAGGGGTTGGAGACCCAGTACTTC. The rearrangement joins TRBV5-1 to TRBJ2-5; 9 bases agree with TRBD1. Germline V gives CDR1 SGHRS, CDR2 YFSETQ. V lost 2 bases to trimming and J lost 5 bases; unmatched junction nucleotides: 4. The CDR3 spans 14 residues.

This clone was observed a single time. This rearrangement joins TRBV5-1 to TRBJ2-2, with no clear D. This CDR3 contains 15 residues. V was pared by 3 bases and J by 0 bases, with 9 bases between. The germline gives CDR1 SGHRS, CDR2 YFSETQ. CDR3 in DNA: TGCGCCAGCAGCTCGCAGGTCGCGAACACCGGGGAGCTGTTTTTT. It encodes CASSSQVANTGELFF.

V is TRBV11-2 and J is TRBJ1-1, with no clear D. V was cut by 3 bases and J by 1 base, with 6 bases left in between. CDR3 length: 13 amino acids. The V gene's germline CDR1 is SGHAT and CDR2 FQNNGV. CDR3 residues: CASSFSKNTEAFF. The DNA for the CDR3 is TGTGCCAGCAGCTTTAGTAAGAACACTGAAGCTTTCTTT.

J is TRBJ1-5 and V is TRBV29-1, with D hard to call. With 4 bases removed from V and 2 bases from J, the gap between germline ends came to 12 bases. This CDR3 has 14 residues. Germline values: CDR1 SQVTM, CDR2 ANQGSEA. The CDR3 spells CSVGTQGGNQPQHF. The CDR3 DNA reads as TGCAGCGTTGGGACCCAAGGTGGCAATCAGCCCCAGCATTTT.